The 14 T cell receptor beta chains below were found in one sample sequenced in a study of cytomegalovirus exposure and HLA in healthy donors. Clones were sequenced by immunoSEQ multiplex PCR, and TCRdb holds only the in-frame ones, with some missing. The repertoire holds some 65,000 clones, around 95% seen once, with about 4.5% in the top ten. The sequenced sample was PBMCs. These receptors were obtained from a man between 18 and 29 years old in good health and CMV-seropositive.

The sample holds one count of this clone. The chain has TRBV6-5 and TRBJ1-2; unclear D gene. Germline V gene sequence: CDR1 MNHEY, CDR2 SVGAGI. The V and J ends lost 7 bases and 10 bases respectively, with 19 bases between them. CDR3 length: 13 residues. CDR3 sequence (DNA): TGTGCCAGCATTCCCCTCGGGTCTCGAGACTACACCTTC. Translation gives CASIPLGSRDYTF.

This rearrangement joins TRBV2 to TRBJ1-3; TRBD1 might be the D (6 bases). V dropped 6 bases and J dropped 0 bases, with 9 bases sitting between them. The length of the CDR3 is 14 residues. The germline gives CDR1 SNHLY, CDR2 FYNNEI. Here the CDR3 reads CASRTGDSGNTIYF. The CDR3 bases are TGTGCCAGCAGGACAGGAGACTCTGGAAACACCATATATTTT.

This clone was counted a single time. The chain employs TRBV10-3 and TRBJ2-7; 8 bases align to TRBD2. Germline lookup yields CDR1 ENHRY and CDR2 SYGVKD. The CDR3 sequence is 16 residues long. The J segment lost 2 bases and the V segment lost 3 bases, leaving 9 bases of the junction unmatched. The CDR3 DNA sequence: TGTGCCATCAGTGATTTGGTAGCGGGACTTGCCTACGAGCAGTACTTC. Protein product: CAISDLVAGLAYEQYF.

The gene calls are TRBV27 and TRBJ2-7; D ambiguous. V lost 0 bases and J 5 bases, leaving 14 bases between the germline ends. Germline V gene lookup returns CDR1 MNHEY and CDR2 SMNVEV (reference sequence). The CDR3 covers 15 residues. The CDR3 bases are TGTGCCAGCAGTTTATCTCGAGCCCTAAACCACGAGCAGTACTTC. Translation gives CASSLSRALNHEQYF.

The chain uses TRBV5-6 and TRBJ2-7; TRBD1 aligns across 8 bases. Per germline, CDR1 SGHDT and CDR2 YYEEEE. The CDR3 covers 16 residues. Trimming at V came to 0 bases and at J to 4 bases, leaving 9 bases not matched to a gene. CDR3 protein: CASSLGWPGGAYEQYF. As DNA, the CDR3 is TGTGCCAGCAGCTTGGGTTGGCCAGGGGGCGCGTACGAGCAGTACTTC.

The chain uses TRBV6-5 and TRBJ2-5; 7 nucleotides line up with TRBD1. Germline trimming cut 6 bases from V and 2 bases from J; bases unmatched to any gene: 9. CDR3 length equals 15 residues. From germline, CDR1 is MNHEY and CDR2 SVGAGI. Here the CDR3 reads CASSSATGWQETQYF. As DNA, the CDR3 is TGTGCCAGCAGCAGTGCGACAGGGTGGCAAGAGACCCAGTACTTC.

This chain joins TRBV30 and TRBJ1-2; D ambiguous. Germline CDR1 is GTSNPN and CDR2 is SVGIG (reference sequence). This CDR3 region has 12 residues. V was clipped by 3 bases and J by 8 bases, with 13 bases between them. In nucleotides, the CDR3 is TGTGCCTGGAGGGAAAGCCTCGGGGGCTACACCTTC. Protein sequence: CAWRESLGGYTF.

The chain employs TRBV6-1 and TRBJ1-5; D possibly corresponds to TRBD1 (6 bases). The ends were cut back, 2 bases at V and 3 bases at J, with 14 bases in the middle. Germline V lookup: CDR1 MNHNS, CDR2 SASEGT. This CDR3 is 16 amino acids long. The CDR3 protein is CASSESFNRANQPQHF. The CDR3 bases are TGTGCCAGCAGTGAAAGCTTTAACAGGGCCAATCAGCCCCAGCATTTT.

The genes are TRBV5-6 and TRBJ1-5, with 7 bases fitting TRBD1. The CDR3 consists of 13 residues. V lost 8 bases, J lost 6 bases, and 8 bases stayed unmatched. Germline V gene data show CDR1 as SGHDT and CDR2 as YYEEEE. The CDR3 spells CASSRGPTQPQHF. CDR3 in DNA: TGTGCCAGTTCTAGGGGGCCAACTCAGCCCCAGCATTTT.

This clone is a singleton in its sample. This chain links TRBV29-1 with TRBJ2-7; 7 bases match TRBD2. CDR1 and CDR2 from the germline V gene are SQVTM and ANQGSEA. V trimming: 3 bases; J trimming: 0 bases; junction bases outside the gene matches: 2. The CDR3 sequence is 13 residues long. The CDR3 region has the DNA TGCAGCGTTGAGGCTAGCGGCTCCTACGAGCAGTACTTC. Amino acid sequence: CSVEASGSYEQYF.

The chain combines TRBV4-1 with TRBJ1-2, with D hard to call. CDR1 and CDR2 from the germline V gene are MGHRA and YSYEKL. V was pared by 1 base and J by 8 bases, with 14 bases between. The CDR3 is 14 residues long. The CDR3 region is CASSQAPTTTGYTF. DNA for the CDR3: TGCGCCAGCAGCCAAGCTCCGACGACTACAGGCTACACCTTC.

This clone was seen only a few times. V usage is TRBV28 and J usage is TRBJ2-3, with 11 bases that match TRBD2. V shed 1 base and J 2 bases; nucleotides not matched to a gene: 14. Germline-derived CDR1 and CDR2 are MDHEN and SYDVKM. The CDR3 runs to 20 residues. The CDR3 sequence: CASSLLAGTGTSGPTDTQYF. The CDR3 DNA reads as TGTGCCAGCAGTTTATTGGCCGGGACAGGGACTAGCGGACCCACAGATACGCAGTATTTT.

This rearrangement joins TRBV4-1 to TRBJ2-5; weak D call: TRBD1 (6 bases). The CDR3 runs 14 residues. Germline CDR1 and CDR2: MGHRA and YSYEKL. V was trimmed by 2 bases and J by 2 bases, leaving 9 bases between them. The CDR3 DNA follows: TGCGCCAGCAGCCAACCGACAGGACAAGAGACCCAGTACTTC. Translated: CASSQPTGQETQYF.

V is TRBV30 and J is TRBJ2-6; 7 bases are a match to TRBD1. Germline CDR1 reads GTSNPN; CDR2 reads SVGIG (reference sequence). V shed 7 bases and J 0 bases; nucleotides not matched to a gene: 6. The CDR3 sequence is 15 residues long. For the CDR3, the DNA is TGTGCCTCCGGGACAGCCAACTCTGGGGCCAACGTCCTGACTTTC. This codes for CASGTANSGANVLTF.